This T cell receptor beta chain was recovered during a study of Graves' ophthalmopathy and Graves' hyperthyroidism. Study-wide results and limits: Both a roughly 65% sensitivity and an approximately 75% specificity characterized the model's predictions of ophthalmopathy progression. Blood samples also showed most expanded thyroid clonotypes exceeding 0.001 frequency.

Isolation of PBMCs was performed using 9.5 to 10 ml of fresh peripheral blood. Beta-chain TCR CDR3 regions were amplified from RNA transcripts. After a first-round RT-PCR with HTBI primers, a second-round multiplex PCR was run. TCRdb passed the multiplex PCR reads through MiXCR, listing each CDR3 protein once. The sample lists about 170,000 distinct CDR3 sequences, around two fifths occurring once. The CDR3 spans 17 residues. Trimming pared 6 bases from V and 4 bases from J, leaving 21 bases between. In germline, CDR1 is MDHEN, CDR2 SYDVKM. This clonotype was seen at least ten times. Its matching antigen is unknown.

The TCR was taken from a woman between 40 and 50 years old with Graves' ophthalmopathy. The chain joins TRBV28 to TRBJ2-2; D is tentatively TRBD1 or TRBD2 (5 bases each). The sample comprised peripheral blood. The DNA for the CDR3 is TGTGCCAGCAGGCTGGCAGGGACCTTTCTCCTCACCGGGGAGCTGTTTTTT. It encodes CASRLAGTFLLTGELFF. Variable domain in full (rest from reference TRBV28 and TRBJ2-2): DVKVTQSSRYLVKRTGEKVFLECVQDMDHENMFWYRQDPGLGLRLIYFSYDVKMKEKGDIPEGYSVSREKKERFSLILESASTNQTSMYLCASRLAGTFLLTGELFFGEGSRLTVL.